One and the same sample provided the 20 T cell receptor beta chains below, sequenced in a study of CD8+ T cells in alopecia areata. RNA was isolated and reverse transcribed to cDNA, the sequencing template. Sequencing was performed with immunoSEQ multiplex PCR; in TCRdb, only in-frame clones are kept and a portion is missing. The repertoire holds fewer than 250,000 clones, with over 40% as singletons. Treatment here: oral pan-JAK inhibitor, 5-10 mg twice daily. The specimen comprised CD4+ T cells sorted from blood, sampled around week 36, from a patient treated with tofacitinib. Receptors originate from a human donor with alopecia areata.

The chain joins TRBV7-2 to TRBJ2-7; 7 positions match TRBD2. The CDR3 loop spans 14 amino acids. V trimming: 4 bases; J trimming: 5 bases; junction bases outside the gene matches: 8. The germline V gene encodes CDR1 SGHTA and CDR2 FQGNSA. CDR3 in DNA: TGTGCCAGCAGCTCTCGGGCTAGCGGAGACGAGCAGTACTTC. It specifies CASSSRASGDEQYF.

The chain combines TRBV10-3 with TRBJ2-5; 11 nucleotides match TRBD2. Germline-derived CDR1 and CDR2 are ENHRY and SYGVKD. This CDR3 is built from 14 residues. V shed 6 bases and J 3 bases; nucleotides not matched to a gene: 3. For the CDR3, the DNA is TGTGCCATCAGCCAGACTAGCGGGAAAGAGACCCAGTACTTC. As protein: CAISQTSGKETQYF.

The V gene is TRBV7-2, the J gene TRBJ2-6; a weak D match, TRBD1 (6 bases). Germline CDR1 and CDR2: SGHTA and FQGNSA. Trimming took off 6 bases at V and 4 bases at J, with 10 bases between the two ends. This CDR3 comprises 14 residues. CDR3 amino acids: CASRVRGGANVLTF. CDR3 nucleotide sequence: TGTGCCAGCAGGGTCAGGGGAGGGGCCAACGTCCTGACTTTC.

The rearrangement joins TRBV18 to TRBJ2-7, with unresolved D. The ends were cut back, 3 bases at V and 1 base at J, with 13 bases in the middle. CDR1 is KGHSH and CDR2 is LQKENI in the germline V gene. The length of the CDR3 is 15 residues. CDR3 region: CASSPGSVRSYEQYF. Here the CDR3 DNA reads TGTGCCAGCTCACCGGGCAGCGTTAGATCCTACGAGCAGTACTTC.

V usage is TRBV30 and J usage is TRBJ2-7; D unclear. The CDR3 length is 12 residues. Germline-derived CDR1 and CDR2 are GTSNPN and SVGIG (reference sequence). The V end was cut by 1 base, the J end by 2 bases, with 6 bases between. This CDR3 reads CAWSGQTYEQYF. CDR3 in DNA: TGTGCCTGGAGTGGACAAACCTACGAGCAGTACTTC.

The genes are TRBV27 and TRBJ1-4, with D tentatively TRBD1 (6 bases). With 6 bases removed from V and 8 bases from J, the gap between germline ends came to 16 bases. CDR1 and CDR2 (germline): MNHEY, SMNVEV (reference sequence). The CDR3 is 14 residues long. The CDR3 here is CASSLQGRREKLFF. DNA of the CDR3: TGTGCCAGCAGCCTACAGGGAAGGAGAGAAAAACTGTTTTTT. Combining the CDR3 with reference TRBV27 and TRBJ1-4 gives the whole variable domain EAQVTQNPRYLITVTGKKLTVTCSQNMNHEYMSWYRQDPGLGLRQIYYSMNVEVTDKGDVPEGYKVSRKEKRNFPLILESPSPNQTSLYFCASSLQGRREKLFFGSGTQLSVL.

This chain joins TRBV5-4 and TRBJ2-5, with a possible D match to TRBD1 (6 bases). The ends were cut back, 4 bases at V and 2 bases at J, with 9 bases in the middle. Per germline, CDR1 SGHNT and CDR2 YYREEE (reference sequence). The CDR3 is 13 residues long. The CDR3 DNA sequence: TGTGCCAGCAGCAGACAGGAGCAAGAGACCCAGTACTTC. Translation: CASSRQEQETQYF.

J is TRBJ2-2 and V is TRBV29-1, with D possibly matching TRBD1 (5 bases). This CDR3 has 12 residues. CDR1 is SQVTM, CDR2 ANQGSEA, per germline. CDR3 sequence (DNA): TGCAGTGCAACCCAGGGTACCGGGGAGCTGTTTTTT. This codes for CSATQGTGELFF.

The V gene is TRBV15, the J gene TRBJ2-5, with 10 bases that match TRBD1. Germline CDR1 and CDR2: LNHNV and YYDKDF (reference sequence). V shed 1 base, J shed 5 bases, and the junction held 7 bases outside the gene matches. CDR3 length: 16 residues. The CDR3 here is CATSRAGQGGGETQYF. DNA of the CDR3: TGTGCCACCAGCAGAGCCGGACAGGGGGGAGGCGAGACCCAGTACTTC. Based on the CDR3 plus reference TRBV15 and TRBJ2-5, the full variable domain is DAMVIQNPRYQVTQFGKPVTLSCSQTLNHNVMYWYQQKSSQAPKLLFHYYDKDFNNEADTPDNFQSRRPNTSFCFLDIRSPGLGDTAMYLCATSRAGQGGGETQYFGPGTRLLVL.

This clone was counted only a few times. The chain couples TRBV2 to TRBJ2-5; TRBD2 agrees at 10 bases. Trimming at V came to 3 bases and at J to 5 bases, leaving 6 bases not matched to a gene. This CDR3 is built from 15 residues. Per the germline V gene, CDR1 is SNHLY and CDR2 is FYNNEI. The CDR3 loop reads CASSDLAGEGETQYF. CDR3 nucleotides: TGTGCCAGCAGTGATCTAGCGGGAGAGGGTGAGACCCAGTACTTC.

The gene calls are TRBV28 and TRBJ2-3, with 10 bases aligning to TRBD2. Germline V gives CDR1 MDHEN, CDR2 SYDVKM. The CDR3 has 15 amino acids. J lost 4 bases, V lost 9 bases, and 10 bases had no gene match. CDR3 in amino acids: CASRASGRDPDTQYF. CDR3 bases: TGTGCCAGTAGGGCGAGCGGGAGGGATCCAGATACGCAGTATTTT.

The V and J genes are TRBV23-1 and TRBJ2-7; D remains unclear. TRBV23-1 is sorted into the ORF group, with uncertain function. Trimming pared 3 bases from V and 0 bases from J, leaving 9 bases between. The CDR3 contains 14 residues. CDR3 DNA: TGCGCCAGCAGTCAGGGCAGACCCTCCTACGAGCAGTACTTC. It translates to CASSQGRPSYEQYF.

The chain carries TRBV29-1 and TRBJ2-7, with D possibly being TRBD2 (5 bases). V dropped 4 bases and J dropped 2 bases, with 9 bases sitting between them. The CDR3 runs to 12 residues. Per germline, CDR1 SQVTM and CDR2 ANQGSEA. The CDR3 here is CSVGTLAYEQYF. DNA for the CDR3: TGCAGCGTTGGGACTCTCGCCTACGAGCAGTACTTC.

The V and J genes are TRBV11-2 and TRBJ2-5; tentative D call: TRBD1 (5 bases). The CDR3 sequence is 15 residues long. Per germline, CDR1 SGHAT and CDR2 FQNNGV. V lost 3 bases and J 3 bases, leaving 14 bases between the germline ends. CDR3 sequence reads: CASSFVLVGEETQYF. The CDR3 DNA reads as TGTGCCAGCAGCTTCGTGTTGGTAGGGGAAGAGACCCAGTACTTC.

This clone was seen only a few times. The CDR3 DNA follows: TGTGCCAGCAGTGGGGGACAGAACGAGCAGTACTTC. Translated, it gives CASSGGQNEQYF. The rearrangement links TRBV25-1 to TRBJ2-7, with 7 bases aligning to TRBD1. CDR1 is MGHDK and CDR2 is SYGVNS in the germline V gene. After removal of 4 bases from V and 5 bases from J, the junction contained 2 bases not matched to a gene. This CDR3 region has 12 residues.

The J gene is TRBJ1-1, the V gene TRBV9; no firm D call. The V end was cut by 0 bases, the J end by 1 base, with 4 bases between. Germline V gives CDR1 SGDLS, CDR2 YYNGEE. The CDR3 is made up of 13 amino acids. The CDR3 DNA follows: TGTGCCAGCAGCGTAGAAGCGAACACTGAAGCTTTCTTT. Protein: CASSVEANTEAFF.

This clone was counted a few times. The chain recombines TRBV11-2 with TRBJ1-3, with D unclear. Trimming took off 5 bases at V and 5 bases at J, with 10 bases between the two ends. The CDR3 is 13 residues long. CDR1 and CDR2 from the germline V gene are SGHAT and FQNNGV. The CDR3 nucleotides read TGTGCCAGCAGCCCAGGACCCCGAAACACCATATATTTT. Its translation is CASSPGPRNTIYF. Variable domain in full (rest from reference TRBV11-2 and TRBJ1-3): EAGVAQSPRYKIIEKRQSVAFWCNPISGHATLYWYQQILGQGPKLLIQFQNNGVVDDSQLPKDRFSAERLKGVDSTLKIQPAKLEDSAVYLCASSPGPRNTIYFGEGSWLTVV.

The CDR3 loop reads CASSPHQSSYNEQFF. The CDR3, as DNA: TGTGCCAGCAGCCCCCATCAGAGCTCCTACAATGAGCAGTTCTTC. The rearrangement joins TRBV9 to TRBJ2-1; unclear D gene. Trimming took 4 bases from V and 0 from J, leaving 11 bases between them. The CDR3 is 15 amino acids. The germline V gene encodes CDR1 SGDLS and CDR2 YYNGEE.

The V call is TRBV9, the J call TRBJ2-7; no clear D gene. Trimming left V 5 bases short and J 6 bases short, with 12 bases between. This CDR3 is 12 amino acids long. Germline CDR1 is SGDLS and CDR2 is YYNGEE. CDR3 residues: CASSSNPGEQYF. DNA of the CDR3: TGTGCCAGCAGTTCTAACCCTGGCGAGCAGTACTTC.

V gene TRBV6-1 combines with J gene TRBJ1-1; 8 nucleotides match TRBD1. This CDR3 comprises 16 residues. Germline values: CDR1 MNHNS, CDR2 SASEGT. The V segment lost 0 bases and the J segment 6 bases; nucleotides outside the gene matches: 9. The CDR3 spells CASSEAMRTGKPEAFF. CDR3 sequence (DNA): TGTGCCAGCAGTGAAGCAATGAGGACAGGGAAGCCTGAAGCTTTCTTT.